This TCR beta chain comes out of a study of cytomegalovirus exposure and HLA in healthy donors. The PCR contained 60 Vbeta and 13 Jbeta primers. Sequencing used immunoSEQ multiplex PCR; TCRdb keeps in-frame clones, though not all of them. The repertoire includes roughly 120,000 clones, about 72% of them detected once, and roughly 4.5% sits in the top ten. Concerning this clone: Its matching antigen is unknown.

The germline CDR1 and CDR2 sequences are LNHDA and SQIVND (reference sequence). V dropped 6 bases and J dropped 2; count of bases not matched to a gene: 3. CDR3 length equals 13 residues. Study-level results: Among TCR beta chains, those listed as cytomegalovirus-associated numbered more than 150. Available immune exposure information covered CMV serostatus only. TRBV6-2, TRBV6-3 and other indistinguishable V segments were excluded. In a later analysis, a genetic analysis reported fewer productive-TCR N-insertions in an Asian-associated ancestry cluster than the cohort average.

The chain recombines TRBV19 with TRBJ2-5; 7 nucleotides match TRBD1. Sequenced input: PBMCs. This TCR came from a man aged 45 to 65 in good health and CMV-seropositive. The CDR3 reads CASSGTVQETQYF. The CDR3 DNA is TGTGCCAGTAGCGGGACAGTACAAGAGACCCAGTACTTC.